These 30 T cell receptor beta chains came from one sample sequenced in a study of OX40 agonist ivuxolimab in advanced cancers. The data were produced by immunoSEQ multiplex PCR, yet TCRdb's version contains in-frame clones alone and is incomplete. The sample lists more than 65,000 clones, more than 70% seen once, with under 0.9% in the top ten. Specimen: CD4+ or CD8+ T cells sorted from blood, collected in a trial of the OX40 agonist ivuxolimab. Every receptor here comes from an adult with an advanced solid tumor such as melanoma, head and neck, liver or kidney cancer.

The chain uses TRBV5-1 and TRBJ2-5; D uncertain. Per germline, CDR1 SGHRS and CDR2 YFSETQ. The CDR3 totals 14 residues. The germline V and J ends were trimmed by 0 bases and 3 bases, with 9 bases remaining between them. CDR3 bases: TGCGCCAGCAGCTTGGGATCTCCCGAAGAGACCCAGTACTTC. It encodes CASSLGSPEETQYF.

The chain uses TRBV19 and TRBJ1-2; 9 bases align to TRBD1. With V trimmed by 5 bases and J by 7 bases, 8 bases remained unmatched. The CDR3 sequence is 14 residues long. The germline gives CDR1 LNHDA, CDR2 SQIVND (reference sequence). Written as DNA, the CDR3 is TGTGCCAGTAGTGTACAGGGGGCACCCTCTGGCTACACCTTC. Protein: CASSVQGAPSGYTF.

The chain carries TRBV9 and TRBJ2-1; 7 positions agree with TRBD2. The CDR3 length is 16 residues. From germline, CDR1 is SGDLS and CDR2 YYNGEE. V lost 3 bases to trimming and J lost 0 bases; unmatched junction nucleotides: 6. The CDR3 region has the DNA TGTGCCAGCAGCGCGGGCGGCGGGGGCTCCTACAATGAGCAGTTCTTC. Its translation is CASSAGGGGSYNEQFF.

The V gene is TRBV6-5, the J gene TRBJ2-5; 9 nucleotides line up with TRBD1. The V gene's germline CDR1 is MNHEY and CDR2 SVGAGI. V shed 2 bases and J 7 bases; nucleotides not matched to a gene: 8. The CDR3 sequence is 15 residues long. DNA for the CDR3: TGTGCCAGCAGTTACGGACAGGGGAAGGGCGGGACCCAGTACTTC. This sequence encodes CASSYGQGKGGTQYF.

This sequence joins TRBV5-1 and TRBJ2-2; 11 nucleotides align to TRBD2. CDR3 size: 18 residues. The ends lost 4 bases at V and 3 bases at J; junction bases unmatched: 11. Germline V CDR1 and CDR2: SGHRS, YFSETQ. The CDR3 coding sequence is TGCGCCAGCAGCCGTAGCGGGGGGGCTACAATATACACCGGGGAGCTGTTTTTT. Translated, it gives CASSRSGGATIYTGELFF.

The chain joins TRBV21-1 to TRBJ1-1; TRBD1 is the table's D call and was not checked against the DNA. TRBV21-1 is assigned pseudogene status. This CDR3 spans 17 amino acids. The CDR3 DNA sequence: TGTGCCAGCAGCCCGTCCAATAGGACAGGGAAGAACACTGAAGCTTTCTTT. Amino acid sequence: CASSPSNRTGKNTEAFF.

This clone has just a few counts. The chain is built from TRBV2 and TRBJ2-2, with TRBD1 matching over 7 bases. V gave up 5 bases and J gave up 9 bases; unmatched junction bases: 9. Germline values: CDR1 SNHLY, CDR2 FYNNEI. CDR3 length: 14 amino acids. As DNA, the CDR3 is TGTGCCAGCAGTAAGACAGGGTGGGACCGGGAGCTGTTTTTT. Its protein is CASSKTGWDRELFF.

This clone was seen just once. The chain uses TRBV5-1 and TRBJ2-7, with a tentative D call TRBD2 (6 bases). Trimming shortened V by 7 bases and J by 10 bases, and 24 bases separated the two germline ends. Germline V gives CDR1 SGHRS, CDR2 YFSETQ. The CDR3 covers 14 residues. The CDR3 loop is CASGTGTDYLVQYF. The CDR3 bases are TGCGCCAGCGGCACCGGGACTGACTACCTGGTCCAGTACTTC.

This chain uses TRBV5-6 with TRBJ1-1; a weak D match, TRBD1 (5 bases). V was pared by 0 bases and J by 0 bases, with 12 bases between. The germline CDR1 and CDR2 sequences are SGHDT and YYEEEE. The length of the CDR3 is 16 residues. The CDR3 DNA is TGTGCCAGCAGCTTGGCCGGGAGGGGTATGAACACTGAAGCTTTCTTT. Translated: CASSLAGRGMNTEAFF.

The sample holds one count of this clone. This chain connects TRBV9 to TRBJ1-2; 7 bases are a match to TRBD1. This CDR3 has 17 amino acids. The germline gives CDR1 SGDLS, CDR2 YYNGEE. V lost 3 bases and J lost 2; bases outside the gene matches: 13. In DNA form, the CDR3 reads TGTGCCAGCAGCGAGGGGACAGCCTCGTCCCTAAACTATGGCTACACCTTC. This sequence encodes CASSEGTASSLNYGYTF.

The rearrangement joins TRBV9 to TRBJ2-7, with 11 nucleotides matching TRBD1. This CDR3 region has 18 residues. Per germline, CDR1 SGDLS and CDR2 YYNGEE. Trimming took 4 bases from V and 3 from J; bases not matched to a gene: 15. The CDR3 is CASSPGQGASGRLYEQYF. The CDR3, as DNA: TGTGCCAGCAGCCCCGGACAGGGGGCCAGCGGGAGGCTCTACGAGCAGTACTTC.

The chain has TRBV7-2 and TRBJ2-2, with a tentative D call TRBD2 (5 bases). The CDR3 has 13 residues. The V end was cut by 1 base, the J end by 7 bases, with 7 bases between. Germline-derived CDR1 and CDR2 are SGHTA and FQGNSA. CDR3 residues: CASSLVEGGELFF. The CDR3 DNA follows: TGTGCCAGCAGCTTAGTTGAGGGCGGGGAGCTGTTTTTT.

With respect to this clone: The same CDR3 can be traced to other DNA sequences in this sample. The rearrangement uses TRBV6-1 and TRBJ2-5, with D perhaps matching TRBD1 (5 bases). The length of the CDR3 is 15 residues. V gave up 1 base and J gave up 1 base, with 10 bases separating them. Germline CDR1 MNHNS, CDR2 SASEGT. CDR3 DNA: TGTGCCAGCAGTGAAGAGTTACAGGTCCAAGAGACCCAGTACTTC. This translates into CASSEELQVQETQYF.

The CDR3 spells CASRVLAEAFF. As DNA, the CDR3 is TGTGCCAGCAGGGTTTTAGCAGAAGCTTTCTTT. The chain combines TRBV2 with TRBJ1-1; D call uncertain. The CDR3 has 11 amino acids. The germline V and J ends were trimmed by 6 bases and 8 bases, with 10 bases remaining between them. CDR1 SNHLY and CDR2 FYNNEI come from the germline V gene.

The chain joins TRBV10-3 to TRBJ2-5; D remains unclear. Germline V gives CDR1 ENHRY, CDR2 SYGVKD. Trimming took 0 bases from V and 5 from J, leaving 4 bases between them. There are 12 residues in the CDR3. The CDR3 nucleotides read TGTGCCATCAGTGAGTCAGGGGAGACCCAGTACTTC. It encodes CAISESGETQYF.

J is TRBJ2-1 and V is TRBV18; 9 nucleotides agree with TRBD2. This CDR3 spans 16 amino acids. Germline V gene data show CDR1 as KGHSH and CDR2 as LQKENI. V lost 3 bases to trimming and J lost 4 bases; unmatched junction nucleotides: 7. The CDR3 nucleotides read TGTGCCAGCTCACCGCAGATAGCGGGAGTGTACAATGAGCAGTTCTTC. Protein: CASSPQIAGVYNEQFF.

The rearrangement joins TRBV5-1 to TRBJ1-5, with 7 nucleotides matching TRBD1. Trimming took 3 bases from V and 5 from J; bases not matched to a gene: 5. The CDR3 consists of 14 residues. Germline loops: CDR1 SGHRS, CDR2 YFSETQ. The chain's CDR3 is CASSWGTGDQPQHF. The CDR3 DNA reads as TGCGCCAGCAGCTGGGGAACAGGGGATCAGCCCCAGCATTTT.

The rearrangement links TRBV11-2 to TRBJ2-7; tentatively, D is TRBD1 (6 bases). The germline CDR1 and CDR2 sequences are SGHAT and FQNNGV. Trimming took 3 bases from V and 0 from J, leaving 9 bases between them. The CDR3 has 14 residues. This CDR3 reads CASSLDSNSYEQYF. DNA of the CDR3: TGTGCCAGCAGCTTGGACAGTAACTCCTACGAGCAGTACTTC. Supplemented by reference TRBV11-2 and TRBJ2-7, the full variable domain reads EAGVAQSPRYKIIEKRQSVAFWCNPISGHATLYWYQQILGQGPKLLIQFQNNGVVDDSQLPKDRFSAERLKGVDSTLKIQPAKLEDSAVYLCASSLDSNSYEQYFGPGTRLTVT.

V and J are TRBV28 and TRBJ2-7, with D perhaps TRBD2 (6 bases). V lost 6 bases and J lost 1, with 16 bases in between. This CDR3 comprises 15 residues. Per the germline V gene, CDR1 is MDHEN and CDR2 is SYDVKM. The CDR3: CASSLTSLVSYEQYF. The CDR3 region has the DNA TGTGCCAGCAGCCTAACTAGCCTCGTTTCCTACGAGCAGTACTTC.

This CDR3 reads CASRRTHLSGDHGYTF. The CDR3 DNA sequence: TGTGCCAGCAGACGTACCCACCTTTCGGGGGACCATGGCTACACCTTC. The rearrangement uses TRBV27 and TRBJ1-2; D possibly corresponds to TRBD1 (5 bases). Germline V gives CDR1 MNHEY, CDR2 SMNVEV (reference sequence). CDR3 length: 16 amino acids. V was pared by 6 bases and J by 6 bases, with 23 bases between.

The chain couples TRBV27 to TRBJ2-5, with D unclear. The CDR3 length is 13 residues. V was trimmed by 6 bases and J by 5 bases, leaving 13 bases between them. The V gene's germline CDR1 is MNHEY and CDR2 SMNVEV (reference sequence). The CDR3: CASRRLQVETQYF. The CDR3 DNA reads as TGTGCCAGCAGGAGACTGCAAGTGGAGACCCAGTACTTC.

The chain links TRBV6-1 to TRBJ1-5, with 8 nucleotides matching TRBD1. Germline assignment: CDR1 MNHNS and CDR2 SASEGT. The junction had 11 bases not matched to a gene; V was cut back by 3 bases and J by 4 bases. The CDR3 length is 17 residues. The CDR3, as DNA: TGTGCCAGCAGTGACCCCTGGGGAAGGGACAGGAATCAGCCCCAGCATTTT. Its protein is CASSDPWGRDRNQPQHF.

The rearrangement links TRBV18 to TRBJ2-5; D is uncertain. Germline CDR1 KGHSH, CDR2 LQKENI. Trimming left V 0 bases short and J 2 bases short, with 10 bases between. The CDR3 has 15 residues. The CDR3 loop reads CASSPPNGRQETQYF. CDR3 in DNA: TGTGCCAGCTCACCACCGAACGGCAGGCAAGAGACCCAGTACTTC.

V and J are TRBV30 and TRBJ1-1; D gene ambiguous. From germline, CDR1 is GTSNPN and CDR2 SVGIG (reference sequence). The V end was cut by 2 bases, the J end by 3 bases, with 10 bases between. The CDR3 spans 13 residues. CDR3 nucleotides: TGTGCCTGGAGTAGAGCCGGGCACACTGAAGCTTTCTTT. Its protein is CAWSRAGHTEAFF.

Of note for this clone: A junction boundary mismatches the germline segment, possibly from a read error. The J gene is TRBJ1-6, the V gene TRBV5-6, with TRBD1 as a possible D gene (5 bases). This CDR3 comprises 14 residues. CDR1 is SGHDT and CDR2 is YYEEEE in the germline V gene. CDR3 DNA: TGTGCCAACAGCCGTGGGGGTTTTAATTCACCCCTCCACTTT. Translating gives CANSRGGFNSPLHF.

This sequence joins TRBV18 and TRBJ2-2; D not certain. V was clipped by 1 base and J by 1 base, with 7 bases between them. The CDR3 is 15 residues long. Looked up from germline, CDR1 is KGHSH and CDR2 is LQKENI. CDR3 bases: TGTGCCAGCTCACCACTTCCGCTGAACACCGGGGAGCTGTTTTTT. Protein product: CASSPLPLNTGELFF.

This sequence joins TRBV6-5 and TRBJ1-2; D unclear. This CDR3 contains 14 residues. V dropped 5 bases and J dropped 4 bases, with 14 bases sitting between them. Germline V gene sequence: CDR1 MNHEY, CDR2 SVGAGI. The chain's CDR3 is CASSPDHRAYGYTF. The CDR3 bases are TGTGCCAGCAGTCCTGACCACCGGGCCTATGGCTACACCTTC.

The sample holds one count of this clone. CDR3 in amino acids: CASSSGLASDTQYF. The CDR3 DNA sequence: TGTGCCAGCAGCTCGGGACTAGCTTCAGATACGCAGTATTTT. V and J are TRBV7-2 and TRBJ2-3, with 9 bases identical to TRBD2. The CDR3 loop spans 14 amino acids. Germline loops: CDR1 SGHTA, CDR2 FQGNSA. The V segment lost 4 bases and the J segment 4 bases; nucleotides outside the gene matches: 3.

This sequence joins TRBV13 and TRBJ2-1; tentatively, D is TRBD2 (5 bases). The V gene's germline CDR1 is PRHDT and CDR2 FYEKMQ (reference sequence). V was pared by 0 bases and J by 6 bases, with 9 bases between. The CDR3 contains 14 residues. The CDR3 is CASSLGWTGNEQFF. The CDR3 DNA follows: TGTGCCAGCAGCTTAGGGTGGACTGGCAATGAGCAGTTCTTC.

This clone was recorded once. The chain recombines TRBV19 with TRBJ2-7, with D perhaps matching TRBD2 (7 bases). V was trimmed by 8 bases and J by 4 bases, leaving 18 bases between them. This CDR3 has 14 amino acids. Germline V gene sequence: CDR1 LNHDA, CDR2 SQIVND (reference sequence). CDR3 nucleotide sequence: TGTGCCAGTGCAACGGGGGGCGTCTCGTACGAGCAGTACTTC. Translation gives CASATGGVSYEQYF.